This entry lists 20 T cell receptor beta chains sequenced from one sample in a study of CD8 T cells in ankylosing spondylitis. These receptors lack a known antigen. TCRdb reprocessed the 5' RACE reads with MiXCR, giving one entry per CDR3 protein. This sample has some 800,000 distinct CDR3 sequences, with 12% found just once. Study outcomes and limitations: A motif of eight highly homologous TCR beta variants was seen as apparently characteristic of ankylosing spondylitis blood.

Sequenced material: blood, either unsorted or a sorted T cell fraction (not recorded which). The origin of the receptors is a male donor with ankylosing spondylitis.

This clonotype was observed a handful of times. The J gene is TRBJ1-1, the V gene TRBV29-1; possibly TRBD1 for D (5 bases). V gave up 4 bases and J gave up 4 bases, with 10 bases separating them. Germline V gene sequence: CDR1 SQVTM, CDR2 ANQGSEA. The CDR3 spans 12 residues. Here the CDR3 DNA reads TGCAGCGTTGGCAGGGCGGGCACTGAAGCTTTCTTT. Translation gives CSVGRAGTEAFF. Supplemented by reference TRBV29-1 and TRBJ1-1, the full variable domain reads SAVISQKPSRDICQRGTSLTIQCQVDSQVTMMFWYRQQPGQSLTLIATANQGSEATYESGFVIDKFPISRPNLTFSTLTVSNMSPEDSSIYLCSVGRAGTEAFFGQGTRLTVV.

CDR3 in DNA: TGCAGTGCTAGGCGTCCAGGGGACTATGGCTACACCTTC. Translated: CSARRPGDYGYTF. The chain uses TRBV20-1 and TRBJ1-2; possible D gene TRBD1, 6 bases. Germline-derived CDR1 and CDR2 are DFQATT and SNEGSKA (reference sequence). V was pared by 3 bases and J by 3 bases, with 11 bases between. The CDR3 runs to 13 residues.

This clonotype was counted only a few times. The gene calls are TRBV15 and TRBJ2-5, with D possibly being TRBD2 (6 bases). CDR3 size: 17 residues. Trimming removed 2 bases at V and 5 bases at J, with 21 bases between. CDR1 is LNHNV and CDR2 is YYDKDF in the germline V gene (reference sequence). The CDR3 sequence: CATSRPPGLLRGETQYF. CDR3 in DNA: TGTGCCACCAGCAGACCACCGGGACTCCTTAGAGGGGAGACCCAGTACTTC.

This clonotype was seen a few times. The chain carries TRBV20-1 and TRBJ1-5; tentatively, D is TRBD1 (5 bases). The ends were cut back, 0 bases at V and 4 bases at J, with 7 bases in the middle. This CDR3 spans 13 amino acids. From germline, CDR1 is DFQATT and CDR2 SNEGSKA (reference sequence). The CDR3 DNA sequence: TGCAGTGCTAGAGAAACAGGAAATCAGCCCCAGCATTTT. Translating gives CSARETGNQPQHF.

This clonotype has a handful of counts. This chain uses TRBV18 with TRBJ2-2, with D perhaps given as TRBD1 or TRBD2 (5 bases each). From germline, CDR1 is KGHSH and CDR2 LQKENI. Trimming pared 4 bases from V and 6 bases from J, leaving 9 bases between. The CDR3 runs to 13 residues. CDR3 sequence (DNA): TGTGCCAGCTCACAGAGGGGATCCGGGGAGCTGTTTTTT. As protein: CASSQRGSGELFF.

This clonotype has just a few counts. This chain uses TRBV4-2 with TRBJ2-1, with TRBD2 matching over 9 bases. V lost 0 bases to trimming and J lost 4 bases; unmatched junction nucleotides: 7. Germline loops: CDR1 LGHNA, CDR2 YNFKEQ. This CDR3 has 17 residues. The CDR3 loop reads CASSQDPGREGYNEQFF. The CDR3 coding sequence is TGTGCCAGCAGCCAAGATCCCGGGCGGGAGGGGTACAATGAGCAGTTCTTC.

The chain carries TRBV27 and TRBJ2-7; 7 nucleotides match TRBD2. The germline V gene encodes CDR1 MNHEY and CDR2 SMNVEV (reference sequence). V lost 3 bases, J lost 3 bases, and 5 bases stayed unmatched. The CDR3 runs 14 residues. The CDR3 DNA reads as TGTGCCAGCAGTTTGTCACTAGCGAGCTACGAGCAGTACTTC. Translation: CASSLSLASYEQYF.

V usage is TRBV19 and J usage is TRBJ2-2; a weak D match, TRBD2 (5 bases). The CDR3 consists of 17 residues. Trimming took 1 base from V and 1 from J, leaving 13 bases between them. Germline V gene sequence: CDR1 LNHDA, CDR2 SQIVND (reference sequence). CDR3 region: CASSIGQSSGNTGELFF. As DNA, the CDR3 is TGTGCCAGTAGTATAGGTCAATCGAGCGGGAACACCGGGGAGCTGTTTTTT.

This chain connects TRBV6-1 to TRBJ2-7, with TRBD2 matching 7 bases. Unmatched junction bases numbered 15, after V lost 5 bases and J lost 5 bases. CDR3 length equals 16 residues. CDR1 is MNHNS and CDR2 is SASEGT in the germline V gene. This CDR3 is CASSLFTGTIRNEQYF. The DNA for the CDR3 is TGTGCCAGCAGTCTCTTCACCGGGACTATTAGGAACGAGCAGTACTTC.

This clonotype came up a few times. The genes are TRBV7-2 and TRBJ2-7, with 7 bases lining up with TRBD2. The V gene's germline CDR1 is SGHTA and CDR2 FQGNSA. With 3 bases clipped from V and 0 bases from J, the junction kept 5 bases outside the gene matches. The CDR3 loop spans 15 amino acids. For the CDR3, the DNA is TGTGCCAGCAGCTTCGATGGGGGGGGCTCCTACGAGCAGTACTTC. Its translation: CASSFDGGGSYEQYF.

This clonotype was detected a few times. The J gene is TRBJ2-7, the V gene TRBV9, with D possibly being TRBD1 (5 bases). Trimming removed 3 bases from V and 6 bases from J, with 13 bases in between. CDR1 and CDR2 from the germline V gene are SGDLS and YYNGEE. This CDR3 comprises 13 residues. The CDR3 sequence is CASSDRSLLEQYF. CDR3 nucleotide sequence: TGTGCCAGCAGCGACAGGTCCCTCCTCGAGCAGTACTTC.

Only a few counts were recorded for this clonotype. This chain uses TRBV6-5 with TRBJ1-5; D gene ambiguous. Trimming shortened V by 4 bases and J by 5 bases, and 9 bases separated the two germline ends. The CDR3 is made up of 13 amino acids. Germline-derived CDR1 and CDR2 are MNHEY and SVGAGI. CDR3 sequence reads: CASSFYRHQPQHF. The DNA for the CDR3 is TGTGCCAGCAGTTTTTATCGACATCAGCCCCAGCATTTT.

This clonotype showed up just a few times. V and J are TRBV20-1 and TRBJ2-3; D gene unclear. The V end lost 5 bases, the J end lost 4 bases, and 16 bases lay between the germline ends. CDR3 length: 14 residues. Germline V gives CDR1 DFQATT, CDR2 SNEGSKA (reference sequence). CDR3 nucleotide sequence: TGCAGTGCTTTTAACCCCTGGTCCCCAGATACGCAGTATTTT. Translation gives CSAFNPWSPDTQYF.

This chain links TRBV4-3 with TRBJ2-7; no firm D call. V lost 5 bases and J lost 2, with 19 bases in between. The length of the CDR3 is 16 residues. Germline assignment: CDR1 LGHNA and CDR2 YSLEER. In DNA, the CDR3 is TGCGCCAGCAGCAGGTCCCGGGCCTCGGTCCCCTACGAGCAGTACTTC. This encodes CASSRSRASVPYEQYF.

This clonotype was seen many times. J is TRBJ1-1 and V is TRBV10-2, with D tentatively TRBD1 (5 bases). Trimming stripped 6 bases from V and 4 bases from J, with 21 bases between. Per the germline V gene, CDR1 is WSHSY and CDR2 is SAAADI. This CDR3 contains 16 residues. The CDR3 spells CASSAVGETLGTEAFF. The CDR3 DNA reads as TGCGCCAGCAGCGCCGTAGGGGAAACCCTCGGCACTGAAGCTTTCTTT.

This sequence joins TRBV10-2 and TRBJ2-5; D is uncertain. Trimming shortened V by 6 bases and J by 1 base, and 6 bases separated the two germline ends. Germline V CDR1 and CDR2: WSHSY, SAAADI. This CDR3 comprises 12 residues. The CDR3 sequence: CASRRIQETQYF. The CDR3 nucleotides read TGCGCCAGCAGACGTATCCAAGAGACCCAGTACTTC.

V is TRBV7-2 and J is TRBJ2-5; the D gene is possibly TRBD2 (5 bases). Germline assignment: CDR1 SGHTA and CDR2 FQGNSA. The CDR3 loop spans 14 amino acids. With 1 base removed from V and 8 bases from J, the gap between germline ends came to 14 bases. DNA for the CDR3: TGTGCCAGCAGCTTAGTTCCCCGGGGTGGTACCCAGTACTTC. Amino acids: CASSLVPRGGTQYF.

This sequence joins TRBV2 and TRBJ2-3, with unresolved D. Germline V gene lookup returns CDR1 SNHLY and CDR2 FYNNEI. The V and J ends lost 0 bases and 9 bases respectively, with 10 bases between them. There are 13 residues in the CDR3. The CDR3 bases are TGTGCCAGCAGTGAAGCGAACGGCGGCACGCAGTATTTT. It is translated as CASSEANGGTQYF.

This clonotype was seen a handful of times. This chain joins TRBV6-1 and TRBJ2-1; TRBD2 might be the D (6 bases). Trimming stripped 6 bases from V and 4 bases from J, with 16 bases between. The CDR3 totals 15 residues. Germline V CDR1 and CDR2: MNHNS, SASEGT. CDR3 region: CASSPLGSAYNEQFF. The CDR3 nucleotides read TGTGCCAGCAGCCCTCTCGGGAGTGCATACAATGAGCAGTTCTTC.

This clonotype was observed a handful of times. The CDR3: CASSQSPGHLYGYTF. The DNA of the CDR3 is TGCGCCAGCAGCCAGTCCCCGGGACACCTCTATGGCTACACCTTC. The chain joins TRBV5-1 to TRBJ1-2, with D possibly being TRBD1 (6 bases). Trimming pared 4 bases from V and 4 bases from J, leaving 17 bases between. Looked up from germline, CDR1 is SGHRS and CDR2 is YFSETQ. This CDR3 spans 15 amino acids.